The 6 T cell receptor beta chains in this list originate from one sample, sequenced in a study of OX40 agonist ivuxolimab in advanced cancers. The table came from immunoSEQ multiplex PCR; TCRdb's copy has only in-frame clones and leaves some out. The sample comprises roughly 60,000 clones, 84% of which are singletons, and 25% to 35% rests with the top ten. The sequences come from CD4+ or CD8+ T cells sorted from blood, collected in a trial of the OX40 agonist ivuxolimab. The receptors derive from an adult with an advanced solid tumor such as melanoma, head and neck, liver or kidney cancer.

The J gene is TRBJ1-1, the V gene TRBV30; no firm D call. The germline V and J ends were trimmed by 3 bases and 6 bases, with 17 bases remaining between them. CDR3 length: 14 residues. Germline V gene lookup returns CDR1 GTSNPN and CDR2 SVGIG (reference sequence). The CDR3 spells CAWRSSTSRAEAFF. The DNA for the CDR3 is TGTGCCTGGAGGAGTTCGACTTCCCGGGCTGAAGCTTTCTTT.

V and J are TRBV7-9 and TRBJ2-3; no firm D call. Deletions cut 1 base from V and 2 bases from J, with 10 bases between. This CDR3 comprises 15 residues. The germline V gene has CDR1 SEHNR and CDR2 FQNEAQ (reference sequence). DNA of the CDR3: TGTGCCAGCAGCTTAGTAGAGACAATCACAGATACGCAGTATTTT. Translation gives CASSLVETITDTQYF.

The gene calls are TRBV6-1 and TRBJ2-1; the match to TRBD1 covers 8 bases. The CDR3 covers 15 residues. In germline, CDR1 is MNHNS, CDR2 SASEGT. V lost 3 bases to trimming and J lost 6 bases; unmatched junction nucleotides: 7. The CDR3: CASSEGRGPGNEQFF. The CDR3, as DNA: TGTGCCAGCAGTGAGGGCAGGGGGCCAGGCAATGAGCAGTTCTTC.

This clone was seen just once. The rearrangement joins TRBV23-1 to TRBJ2-7, with D uncertain. TRBV23-1 is noted as an ORF with a role that remains uncertain. The germline V and J ends were trimmed by 4 bases and 3 bases, with 7 bases remaining between them. This CDR3 contains 12 residues. CDR3 loop: CASSREYYEQYF. The CDR3 region has the DNA TGCGCCAGCAGTCGAGAATACTACGAGCAGTACTTC.

This clone was picked up a small number of times. The chain carries TRBV27 and TRBJ2-7, with D perhaps matching TRBD1 (5 bases). Germline V gene lookup returns CDR1 MNHEY and CDR2 SMNVEV (reference sequence). The CDR3 is 13 amino acids. Trimming took 5 bases from V and 2 from J, leaving 10 bases between them. The CDR3 DNA reads TGTGCCAGCAGTGTGGTGGGGCCCTACGAGCAGTACTTC. This codes for CASSVVGPYEQYF.

The chain employs TRBV5-6 and TRBJ2-6; D ambiguous. The V gene lost 7 bases and the J gene lost 2 bases, with 4 bases spanning the gap. Looked up from germline, CDR1 is SGHDT and CDR2 is YYEEEE. The CDR3 length is 12 residues. The DNA for the CDR3 is TGTGCCAGCCAAGCTGGGGCCAACGTCCTGACTTTC. Translating it yields CASQAGANVLTF.